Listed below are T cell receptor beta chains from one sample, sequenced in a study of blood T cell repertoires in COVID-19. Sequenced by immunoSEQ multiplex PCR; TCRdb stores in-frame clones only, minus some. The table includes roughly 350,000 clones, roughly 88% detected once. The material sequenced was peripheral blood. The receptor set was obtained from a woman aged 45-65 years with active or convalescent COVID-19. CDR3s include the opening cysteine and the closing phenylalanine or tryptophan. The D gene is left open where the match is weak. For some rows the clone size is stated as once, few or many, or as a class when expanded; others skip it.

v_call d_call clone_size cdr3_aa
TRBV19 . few CASSTGRGDYGYTF
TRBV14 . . CASQQYNEQFF
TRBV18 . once CASSPTGVGDNEQFF
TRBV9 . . CASSAAPRGGTEAFF
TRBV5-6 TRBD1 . CASSSGQLNYGYTF
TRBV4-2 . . CASSQQAVGNQPQHF
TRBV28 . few CASSLGSITEKLFF
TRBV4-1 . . CASSQDSPIWGDLTQGDTQYF
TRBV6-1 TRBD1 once CASSEAPGGGYTF
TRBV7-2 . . CASSSVYEQYF
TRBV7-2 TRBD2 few CASSSGLAGGTNEQYF
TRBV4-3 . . CASSPRQDGGEQYF
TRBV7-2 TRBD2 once CASSLAPSGSYEQYF
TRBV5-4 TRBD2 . CASSFITSGSYEQYF
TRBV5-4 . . CASSLNKELFF
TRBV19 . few CASSITFGGGVGYTF
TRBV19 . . CATRRQETQYF
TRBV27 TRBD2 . CASSQSGLGINEQFF
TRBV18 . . CASSPPEGIVDNEQFF
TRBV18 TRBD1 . CASSPPTGGQNYGYTF
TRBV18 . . CASSPLDSSYEQYF
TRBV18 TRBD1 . CASSTNVRTGGNEQFF
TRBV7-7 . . CASSLALNTEAFF
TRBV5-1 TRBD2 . CASSFGTSAGTGELFF
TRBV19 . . CASSIGGPSRYNEQFF
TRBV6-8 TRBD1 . CATSGTGCNGNTIYF
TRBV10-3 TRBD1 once CAIRGQGASNEQFF
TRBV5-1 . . CASSISGIGELFF
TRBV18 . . CASSPSFGSGYTF
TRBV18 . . CASSPPTVYGYTF
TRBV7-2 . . CASSAGLGRTEAFF
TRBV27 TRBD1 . CASSNRGLGYTF
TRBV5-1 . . CASSDGTFSYNEQFF
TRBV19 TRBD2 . CATRRAGGPGGELFF
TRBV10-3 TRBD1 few CAISGSTGKDTEAFF
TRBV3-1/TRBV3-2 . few CASSQGTFGNTIYF
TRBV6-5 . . CASRRDSPRNTEAFF
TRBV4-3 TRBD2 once CASSLTSGSPYEQYF
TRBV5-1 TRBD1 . CASSKGTGFGEAFF
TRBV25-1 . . CASTEWGRGNTEAFF
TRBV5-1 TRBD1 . CASSLAQGDYGYTF
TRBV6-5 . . CASSYSRTSTNYGYTF
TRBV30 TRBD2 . CAWKAGGLVTGELFF
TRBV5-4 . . CASSYDGGSYEQYF
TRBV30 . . CAWSLRGQPTYGYTF
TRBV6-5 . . CASRPQGNTEAFF
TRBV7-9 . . CASSLIQGPTSEQYF
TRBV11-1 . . CASSRLGGAEAFF
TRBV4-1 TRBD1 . CASSLRPGQGTEAFF
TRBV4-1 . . CASSQQQGTSYEQYF
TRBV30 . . CAWAEGSLNQPQHF
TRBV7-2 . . CASSLLGGPNGNTIYF
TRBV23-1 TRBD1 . CASSPDRDGYTF
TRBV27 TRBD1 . CASSLKGALPSYTF
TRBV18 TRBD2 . CASSIWGTSGYNEQFF